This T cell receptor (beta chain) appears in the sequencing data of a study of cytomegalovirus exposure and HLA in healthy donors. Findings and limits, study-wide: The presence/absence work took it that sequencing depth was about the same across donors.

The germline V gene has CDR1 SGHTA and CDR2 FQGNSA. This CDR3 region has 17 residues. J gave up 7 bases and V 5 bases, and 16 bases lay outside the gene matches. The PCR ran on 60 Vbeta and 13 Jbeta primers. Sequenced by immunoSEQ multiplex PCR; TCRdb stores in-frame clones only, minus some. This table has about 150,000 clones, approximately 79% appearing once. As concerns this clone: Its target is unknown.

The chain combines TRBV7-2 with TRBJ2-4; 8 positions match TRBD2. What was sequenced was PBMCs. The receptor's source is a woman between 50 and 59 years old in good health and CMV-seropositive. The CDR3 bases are TGTGCCAGCAGCCTGGTGGGGGTGAGCGGGGGTGGCAACATTCAGTACTTC. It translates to CASSLVGVSGGGNIQYF.